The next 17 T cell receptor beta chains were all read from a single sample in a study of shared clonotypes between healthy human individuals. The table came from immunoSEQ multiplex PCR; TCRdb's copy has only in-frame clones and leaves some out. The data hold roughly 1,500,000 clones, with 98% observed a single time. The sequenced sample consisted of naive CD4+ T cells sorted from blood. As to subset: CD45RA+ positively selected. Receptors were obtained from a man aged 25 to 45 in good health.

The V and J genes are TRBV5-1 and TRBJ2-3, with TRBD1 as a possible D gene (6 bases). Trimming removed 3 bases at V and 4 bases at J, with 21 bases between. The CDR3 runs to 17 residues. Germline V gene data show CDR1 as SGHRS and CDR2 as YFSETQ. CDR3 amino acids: CASSSLASAGESDTQYF. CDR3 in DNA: TGCGCCAGCAGCTCGTTGGCCTCGGCAGGGGAATCAGATACGCAGTATTTT.

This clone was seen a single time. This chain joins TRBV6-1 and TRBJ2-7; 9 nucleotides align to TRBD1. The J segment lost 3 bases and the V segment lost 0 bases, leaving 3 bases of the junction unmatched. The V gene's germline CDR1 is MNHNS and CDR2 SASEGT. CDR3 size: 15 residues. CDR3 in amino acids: CASSEARQGVYEQYF. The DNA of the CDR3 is TGTGCCAGCAGTGAAGCGCGACAGGGGGTCTACGAGCAGTACTTC.

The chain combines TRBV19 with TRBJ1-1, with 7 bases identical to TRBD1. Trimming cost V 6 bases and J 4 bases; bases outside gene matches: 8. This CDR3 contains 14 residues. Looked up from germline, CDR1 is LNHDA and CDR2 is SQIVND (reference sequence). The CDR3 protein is CASRDRLYVTEAFF. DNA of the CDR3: TGTGCCAGTAGGGACAGGCTTTATGTCACTGAAGCTTTCTTT.

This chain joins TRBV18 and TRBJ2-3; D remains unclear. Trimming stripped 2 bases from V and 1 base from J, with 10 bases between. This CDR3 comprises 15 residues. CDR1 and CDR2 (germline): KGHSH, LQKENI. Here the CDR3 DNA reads TGTGCCAGCTCACCAGGGGTAGGTCGCACAGATACGCAGTATTTT. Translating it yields CASSPGVGRTDTQYF.

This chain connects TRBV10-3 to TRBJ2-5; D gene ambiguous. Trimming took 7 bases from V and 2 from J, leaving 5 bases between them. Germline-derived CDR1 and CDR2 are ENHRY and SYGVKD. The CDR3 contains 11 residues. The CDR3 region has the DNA TGTGCCATCAAGGTGCAAGAGACCCAGTACTTC. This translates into CAIKVQETQYF.

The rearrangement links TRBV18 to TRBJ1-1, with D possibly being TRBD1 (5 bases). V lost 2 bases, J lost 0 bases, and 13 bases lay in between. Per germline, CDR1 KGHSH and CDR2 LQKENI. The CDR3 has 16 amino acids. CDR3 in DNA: TGTGCCAGCTCACCAAGTAGGGGCAGCATGAACACTGAAGCTTTCTTT. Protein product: CASSPSRGSMNTEAFF.

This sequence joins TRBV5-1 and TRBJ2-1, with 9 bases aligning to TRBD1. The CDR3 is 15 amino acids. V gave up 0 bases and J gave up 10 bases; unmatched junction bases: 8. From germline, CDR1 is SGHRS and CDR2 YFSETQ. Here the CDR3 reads CASSLAPGQGYEQFF. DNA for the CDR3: TGCGCCAGCAGCTTGGCCCCGGGACAGGGTTACGAGCAGTTCTTC.

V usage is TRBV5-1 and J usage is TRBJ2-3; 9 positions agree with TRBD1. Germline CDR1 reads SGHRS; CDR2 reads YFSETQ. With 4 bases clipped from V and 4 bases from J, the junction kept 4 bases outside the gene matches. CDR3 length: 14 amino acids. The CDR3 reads CASSKTGGSDTQYF. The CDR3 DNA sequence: TGCGCCAGCAGCAAGACAGGGGGTTCAGATACGCAGTATTTT.

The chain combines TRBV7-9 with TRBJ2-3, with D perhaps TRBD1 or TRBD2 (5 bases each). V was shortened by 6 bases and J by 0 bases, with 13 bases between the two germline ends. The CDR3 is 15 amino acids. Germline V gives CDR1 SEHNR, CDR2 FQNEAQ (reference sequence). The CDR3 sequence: CASRQLEGSTDTQYF. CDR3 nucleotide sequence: TGTGCCAGCAGACAACTTGAGGGGAGCACAGATACGCAGTATTTT.

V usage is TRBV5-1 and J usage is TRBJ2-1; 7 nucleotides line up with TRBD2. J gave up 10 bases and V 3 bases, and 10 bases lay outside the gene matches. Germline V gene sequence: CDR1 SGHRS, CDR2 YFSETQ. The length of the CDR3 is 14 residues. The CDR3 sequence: CASSSLLAGEEQFF. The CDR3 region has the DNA TGCGCCAGCAGCTCTCTTTTAGCGGGTGAGGAGCAGTTCTTC. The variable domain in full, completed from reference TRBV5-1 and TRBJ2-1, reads KAGVTQTPRYLIKTRGQQVTLSCSPISGHRSVSWYQQTPGQGLQFLFEYFSETQRNKGNFPGRFSGRQFSNSRSEMNVSTLELGDSALYLCASSSLLAGEEQFFGPGTRLTVL.

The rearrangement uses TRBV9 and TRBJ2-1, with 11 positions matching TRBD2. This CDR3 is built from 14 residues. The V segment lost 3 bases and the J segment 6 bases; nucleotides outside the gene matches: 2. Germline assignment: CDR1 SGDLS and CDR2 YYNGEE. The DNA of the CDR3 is TGTGCCAGCAGCGGTAGCGGGAGGGTCAATGAGCAGTTCTTC. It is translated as CASSGSGRVNEQFF. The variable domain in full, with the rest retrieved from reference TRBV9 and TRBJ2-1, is DSGVTQTPKHLITATGQRVTLRCSPRSGDLSVYWYQQSLDQGLQFLIQYYNGEERAKGNILERFSAQQFPDLHSELNLSSLELGDSALYFCASSGSGRVNEQFFGPGTRLTVL.

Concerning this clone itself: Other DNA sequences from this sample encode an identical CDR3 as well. CDR3 protein: CASRRGLSNQPQHF. CDR3 DNA sequence: TGTGCCAGCCGGAGGGGGCTAAGCAATCAGCCCCAGCATTTT. J is TRBJ1-5 and V is TRBV2; TRBD1 matches at 7 bases. CDR1 is SNHLY, CDR2 FYNNEI, per germline. The CDR3 is made up of 14 amino acids. V was pared by 8 bases and J by 1 base, with 5 bases of the junction left unmatched.

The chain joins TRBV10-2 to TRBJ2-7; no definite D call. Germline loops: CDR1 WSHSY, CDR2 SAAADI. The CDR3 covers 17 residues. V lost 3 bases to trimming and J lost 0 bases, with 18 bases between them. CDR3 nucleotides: TGCGCCAGCAGTGACGCGCTTGCCAGGCAGTACTCCTACGAGCAGTACTTC. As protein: CASSDALARQYSYEQYF.

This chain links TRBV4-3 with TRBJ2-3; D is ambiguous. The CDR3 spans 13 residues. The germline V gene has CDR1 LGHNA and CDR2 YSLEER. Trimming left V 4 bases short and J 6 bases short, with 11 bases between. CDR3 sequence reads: CASSRIARDTQYF. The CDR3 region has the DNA TGCGCCAGCAGCCGCATCGCCAGGGATACGCAGTATTTT.

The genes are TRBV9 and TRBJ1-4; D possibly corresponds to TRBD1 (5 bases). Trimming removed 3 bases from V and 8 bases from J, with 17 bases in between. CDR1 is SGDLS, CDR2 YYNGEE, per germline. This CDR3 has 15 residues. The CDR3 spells CASSGPGDSGEKLFF. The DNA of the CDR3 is TGTGCCAGCAGCGGGCCCGGTGACAGCGGGGAAAAACTGTTTTTT.

CDR3 residues: CASSSFAGNTDTQYF. CDR3 DNA: TGCGCCAGCAGCTCCTTTGCTGGGAACACAGATACGCAGTATTTT. This sequence joins TRBV5-1 and TRBJ2-3; D gene uncertain. Germline loops: CDR1 SGHRS, CDR2 YFSETQ. Trimming removed 3 bases at V and 2 bases at J, with 13 bases between. The CDR3 has 15 residues.

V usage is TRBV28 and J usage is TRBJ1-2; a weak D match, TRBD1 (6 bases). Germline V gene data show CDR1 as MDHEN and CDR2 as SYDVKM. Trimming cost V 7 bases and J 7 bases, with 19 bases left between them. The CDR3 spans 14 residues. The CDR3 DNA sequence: TGTGCCAGCACTCAAACAGGGCTTGGGTTTGGCTACACCTTC. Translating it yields CASTQTGLGFGYTF.